The present entry profiles one TCR beta chain with its context. As yet, its antigen is unknown. The data stem from a study of blood T cells in healthy people across ages. Findings and caveats of the study: Greater diversity and more naive CD4+ cells were seen in long-lived donors than in aged donors. Per million T cells, TCR beta diversity dropped about linearly as age rose.

The use of a sample-barcoded 5' primer and a J-beta primer mix characterized a second PCR of 7 to 11 cycles. TCRdb processed the 5' RACE reads anew with MiXCR; each CDR3 protein has one entry. The sample lists about 1.4 million distinct CDR3 sequences, approximately 59% seen once, with 5% to 7% in the top ten. Germline CDR1 reads MNHEY; CDR2 reads SMNVEV (reference sequence). The CDR3 loop spans 16 amino acids. V lost 0 bases and J lost 2, with 12 bases in between. Each of the donors had roughly 10 milliliters of peripheral blood drawn into EDTA-treated Vacutainer tubes. Whenever a sample was processed, at least 6.5 million PBMCs were isolated.

V is TRBV27 and J is TRBJ2-3; D is uncertain. The source material was blood. The clonotype was recovered from a young man in good health. The CDR3 DNA is TGTGCCAGCAGTTTATCGGCAGGTGCCAACACAGATACGCAGTATTTT. This sequence encodes CASSLSAGANTDTQYF.